The rows below give T cell receptor beta chains drawn from one sample of a study of post-analysis software for immune sequencing data. From the PCR reads, TCRdb called clonotypes with MiXCR, one entry per CDR3 protein. The profile covers 700,000 to 800,000 distinct CDR3 sequences, with roughly 27% appearing a single time and more than 0.55% taken by the ten largest. Sequenced material: blood. The origin of the receptors is a girl aged 10 to 17 with multiple sclerosis. Both conserved end residues are part of each CDR3. A D gene is named only where the DNA matches it firmly. Not all rows give a size; the values are once, few, many and, for expanded clones, a class.

clone size	V gene	D gene	J gene	CDR3 DNA	CDR3 protein
few	TRBV2	.	TRBJ2-7	TGTGCCAGCAGTGAACTCTGGCAGGGGGGCGAGCAGTACTTC	CASSELWQGGEQYF
few	TRBV20-1	.	TRBJ2-4	TGCAGTGCTGGGGGGGCGGGACTAGCCAAAAACATTCAGTACTTC	CSAGGAGLAKNIQYF
few	TRBV20-1	.	TRBJ2-3	TGCAGTGCTTCGACCGGCTGGGGAGATACGCAGTATTTT	CSASTGWGDTQYF
many	TRBV29-1	TRBD2	TRBJ2-3	TGCAGCCAACGGGAGGGTACAGATACGCAGTATTTT	CSQREGTDTQYF
few	TRBV7-2	.	TRBJ2-7	TGTGCCAGCAGCCCACAACCCCTGCCCCAGGGGATTGGGAACGAGCAGTACTTC	CASSPQPLPQGIGNEQYF
few	TRBV6-1	.	TRBJ2-1	TGTGCCAGCAGTCCTCTCGACCTCCCGGCCTCCTACAATGAGCAGTTCTTC	CASSPLDLPASYNEQFF
.	TRBV20-1	TRBD2	TRBJ2-7	TGCAGTGCTAGTGGACTAGCGTCCGGTAAGGTAAACGAGCAGTACTTC	CSASGLASGKVNEQYF
many	TRBV6-5	TRBD2	TRBJ2-6	TGTGCCAGCAGTTACTTAGCCGGGACTAGCGGGAGGGCCCCTGGGGCCAACGTCCTGACTTTC	CASSYLAGTSGRAPGANVLTF
.	TRBV20-1	.	TRBJ2-7	TGCAGGGCCATCGACAGTTACGAGCAGTACTTC	CRAIDSYEQYF
few	TRBV29-1	.	TRBJ2-7	TGCAGCGTCGATGACTCCGGCTCCGAGCAGTACTTC	CSVDDSGSEQYF
.	TRBV27	TRBD1	TRBJ2-7	TGTGCCAGCGGGACAGGGGGCTGGTACGAGCAGTACTTC	CASGTGGWYEQYF
few	TRBV6-5	.	TRBJ1-5	TGTGCCAGCAGTCTCGGGCCAGGCAATCAGCCCCAGCATTTT	CASSLGPGNQPQHF
.	TRBV12-3/TRBV12-4	TRBD2	TRBJ2-5	TGTGCCAGCAAAGGAGGCATGGGTTTAGGCGGGGGGAAAGAGACCCAGTACTTC	CASKGGMGLGGGKETQYF
few	TRBV5-1	TRBD1	TRBJ2-3	TGCGCCAGTAGCTTTTCGGGACAGGGTTTTCGGGGCACAGATACGCAGTATTTT	CASSFSGQGFRGTDTQYF
few	TRBV2	TRBD2	TRBJ2-1	TGTGCCAGCAGAGTAGCGGGAGGGGCCTACAATGAGCAGTTCTTC	CASRVAGGAYNEQFF
many	TRBV5-1	.	TRBJ2-3	TGCGCCAGCAGCGTCGGGGACTTTCCTAGCACAGATACGCAGTATTTT	CASSVGDFPSTDTQYF
.	TRBV6-1	.	TRBJ2-1	TGTGCCAGCAGCCCCAATTCTCCGGGACGGCTATACAATGAGCAGTTCTTC	CASSPNSPGRLYNEQFF
.	TRBV27	TRBD2	TRBJ2-5	TGTGCCAGCAGTCCAATAACGACTAGCGGGTACCAAGAGGCCCAGTACTTC	CASSPITTSGYQEAQYF
.	TRBV11-2	.	TRBJ2-5	TGTGCCAGCAGCTTAGATCAGGTTCGGGGTGTGAGAGAGACCCAGTACTTC	CASSLDQVRGVRETQYF
.	TRBV27	TRBD2	TRBJ2-1	TGTGCCAGCACCGTGCGGGGGGGCCTTGTTTTATCCTATGAGCAGTTCTTC	CASTVRGGLVLSYEQFF
.	TRBV7-2	.	TRBJ2-1	TGTGCCAGCGGGGCCCTAGGGTACAATGAGCAGTTCTTC	CASGALGYNEQFF
few	TRBV10-3	.	TRBJ2-2	TGTGTCACCTTCGGTCCCGGGGAGCTGTTTTTT	CVTFGPGELFF
few	TRBV28	TRBD2	TRBJ2-7	TGTGCCGGCATGTTTGTTGGCGGGGGCGAGCAGTACTTC	CAGMFVGGGEQYF
few	TRBV10-3	.	TRBJ2-3	TGTGCCATCCGAAAGCCCCCGACAGATACGCAGTATTTT	CAIRKPPTDTQYF
few	TRBV6-2/TRBV6-3	.	TRBJ1-5	TGTGCCAGCAGTTGGGCCACAGGGAGCCCGAATCAGCCCCAGCATTTT	CASSWATGSPNQPQHF
.	TRBV7-9	.	TRBJ2-5	TGTGCCAGCAGCTCGCCCTTGGCACAGGGTCCGGCGGAGACCCAGTACTTC	CASSSPLAQGPAETQYF
.	TRBV4-3	.	TRBJ2-3	TGCGCCAGCAGCCAAGATAGAACAGGGATTGTCACAGATACGCAGTATTTT	CASSQDRTGIVTDTQYF
few	TRBV2	TRBD1	TRBJ2-1	TGTGCCAGTGGACAGGCGGAGGATAATGAGCAGTTCTTC	CASGQAEDNEQFF
.	TRBV7-2	.	TRBJ1-4	TGTGCCAGCAGCTTAGTAGGGACAAGGAGCGAAAAACTGTTTTTT	CASSLVGTRSEKLFF
few	TRBV5-1	TRBD2	TRBJ2-3	TGCGCCAGCAAGGAGACTAGCGGGGGGGCCACGCAGTATTTT	CASKETSGGATQYF
.	TRBV11-2	.	TRBJ2-3	TGTGCCAGTCTCCAGGCTGTGAGCACAGATACGCAGTATTTT	CASLQAVSTDTQYF
.	TRBV7-9	TRBD1	TRBJ2-7	TGTGCCAGCAGGGATCGGGGACAGGGAACCTACGAGCAGTACTTC	CASRDRGQGTYEQYF
few	TRBV3-1	.	TRBJ1-1	TGTGCCAGCAGCCAAGGAGGCAGGGGCACTGAAGCTTTCTTT	CASSQGGRGTEAFF
.	TRBV28	.	TRBJ2-3	TGTGCCAGCAGATCCTTGGGAGGAGATACGCAGTATTTT	CASRSLGGDTQYF
few	TRBV20-1	TRBD2	TRBJ2-5	TGCAGTGCTAGAGATCGAAGGGCTAGCGGGAAAGAGACCCAGTACTTC	CSARDRRASGKETQYF
.	TRBV7-9	TRBD2	TRBJ2-1	TGTGCCAGCAGCCCCACCGTAGCGGGAGGTTTAAATGAGCAGTTCTTC	CASSPTVAGGLNEQFF
.	TRBV20-1	TRBD2	TRBJ2-2	TGCAGTGCTAGAGATGGAGCGGGAGTGTATCCTGGGGAGCTGTTTTTT	CSARDGAGVYPGELFF